The 15 T cell receptor beta chains in this list originate from one sample, sequenced in a study of T cell clones after liver transplantation. Sequencing used immunoSEQ multiplex PCR; TCRdb keeps in-frame clones, though not all of them. The sample lists tens of thousands of clones, about 70% occurring once. Sequences were derived from CD4+ T cells from blood, sampled at the 22-month timepoint. These receptors were obtained from a human patient who received a liver transplant. The graft donor may be the source of some T cells.

This chain joins TRBV19 and TRBJ2-3; 10 bases map to TRBD1. The germline gives CDR1 LNHDA, CDR2 SQIVND (reference sequence). CDR3 length equals 16 residues. The V segment lost 5 bases and the J segment 8 bases; nucleotides outside the gene matches: 13. The CDR3 is CASSLSETGGRSTQYF. The CDR3 DNA reads as TGTGCCAGTAGTTTGTCCGAGACAGGGGGCCGGAGTACGCAGTATTTT. Full variable domain (remainder filled in from reference TRBV19 and TRBJ2-3): DGGITQSPKYLFRKEGQNVTLSCEQNLNHDAMYWYRQDPGQGLRLIYYSQIVNDFQKGDIAEGYSVSREKKESFPLTVTSAQKNPTAFYLCASSLSETGGRSTQYFGPGTRLTVL.

V is TRBV28 and J is TRBJ1-2, with TRBD1 identical over 7 bases. Germline trimming cut 3 bases from V and 2 bases from J; bases unmatched to any gene: 6. The CDR3 runs to 15 residues. Germline CDR1 is MDHEN and CDR2 is SYDVKM. The CDR3, as DNA: TGTGCCAGCAGTTTCCTCTCAGGGGGAAACTATGGCTACACCTTC. Translation gives CASSFLSGGNYGYTF.

The genes are TRBV19 and TRBJ1-5, with D unclear. The CDR3 covers 11 residues. Germline CDR1 LNHDA, CDR2 SQIVND (reference sequence). Trimming removed 5 bases from V and 10 bases from J, with 9 bases in between. CDR3 in amino acids: CASSQQGPQHF. In DNA, the CDR3 is TGTGCCAGTAGTCAACAAGGTCCCCAGCATTTT.

The chain couples TRBV14 to TRBJ2-7; 10 nucleotides match TRBD1. The V segment lost 6 bases and the J segment 9 bases; nucleotides outside the gene matches: 11. The CDR3 has 14 residues. Germline values: CDR1 SGHDN, CDR2 FVKESK. The CDR3 nucleotides are TGTGCCAGCAGTCCCGGGACAGGGGCCTCAGGGCAGTACTTC. Its translation: CASSPGTGASGQYF. Together with reference TRBV14 and TRBJ2-7, the CDR3 gives the full variable domain: EAGVTQFPSHSVIEKGQTVTLRCDPISGHDNLYWYRRVMGKEIKFLLHFVKESKQDESGMPNNRFLAERTGGTYSTLKVQPAELEDSGVYFCASSPGTGASGQYFGPGTRLTVT.

This clone was seen a handful of times. The CDR3 reads CASSWEAGELFF. The CDR3 nucleotides read TGTGCCAGCAGTTGGGAGGCCGGGGAGCTGTTTTTT. The gene calls are TRBV6-1 and TRBJ2-2, with a weak D call TRBD2 (6 bases). Germline V gives CDR1 MNHNS, CDR2 SASEGT. This CDR3 has 12 residues. Trimming stripped 5 bases from V and 6 bases from J, with 7 bases between.

V is TRBV18 and J is TRBJ2-3, with no clear D. The germline V gene has CDR1 KGHSH and CDR2 LQKENI. This CDR3 has 13 amino acids. V lost 0 bases, J lost 6 bases, and 7 bases lay in between. CDR3 amino acids: CASSPPTRDTQYF. The CDR3 nucleotides are TGTGCCAGCTCACCACCCACCAGGGATACGCAGTATTTT.

The chain links TRBV6-6 to TRBJ1-2; possible D gene TRBD1, 6 bases. CDR1 is MNHNY and CDR2 is SVGAGI in the germline V gene (reference sequence). Deletions cut 4 bases from V and 4 bases from J, with 10 bases between. This CDR3 is built from 13 residues. CDR3: CASSWDTGYGYTF. The CDR3 nucleotides are TGTGCCAGCAGTTGGGACACCGGCTATGGCTACACCTTC.

This clone appeared a single time. V usage is TRBV4-1 and J usage is TRBJ2-6, with TRBD1 matching over 8 bases. This CDR3 is 17 amino acids long. J was trimmed by 0 bases and V by 6 bases; bases with no gene match: 7. Germline CDR1 MGHRA, CDR2 YSYEKL. CDR3 sequence reads: CASRRDRQNSGANVLTF. CDR3 nucleotides: TGCGCCAGCAGAAGGGACAGGCAAAACTCTGGGGCCAACGTCCTGACTTTC.

The chain couples TRBV5-1 to TRBJ1-3, with a possible D match to TRBD1 (5 bases). Trimming shortened V by 3 bases and J by 0 bases, and 13 bases separated the two germline ends. The germline V gene encodes CDR1 SGHRS and CDR2 YFSETQ. The CDR3 spans 16 residues. This CDR3 reads CASSSGTESSGNTIYF. CDR3 nucleotide sequence: TGCGCCAGCAGCTCCGGGACCGAGAGCTCTGGAAACACCATATATTTT.

V and J are TRBV28 and TRBJ1-5; D is ambiguous. V was clipped by 7 bases and J by 0 bases, with 7 bases between them. This CDR3 has 13 residues. From germline, CDR1 is MDHEN and CDR2 SYDVKM. The chain's CDR3 is CASTGFSNQPQHF. The CDR3 bases are TGTGCCAGCACGGGCTTTAGCAATCAGCCCCAGCATTTT.

The chain employs TRBV7-9 and TRBJ1-2; D uncertain. The CDR3 length is 13 residues. Trimming cost V 5 bases and J 3 bases, with 10 bases left between them. CDR1 SEHNR and CDR2 FQNEAQ come from the germline V gene (reference sequence). CDR3 region: CASSEAGYYGYTF. In DNA form, the CDR3 reads TGTGCCAGCAGCGAAGCAGGATACTATGGCTACACCTTC.

In its sample, this clone is medium-sized (0.01 to 0.1%). The V call is TRBV25-1, the J call TRBJ2-7; D ambiguous. Germline lookup yields CDR1 MGHDK and CDR2 SYGVNS. Trimming shortened V by 3 bases and J by 3 bases, and 3 bases separated the two germline ends. The CDR3 is 11 amino acids. CDR3 DNA sequence: TGTGCCAGCAGTGAGGGCTACGAGCAGTACTTC. Protein product: CASSEGYEQYF.

As DNA, the CDR3 is TGTGCCAGCAGGACAGGGGGCGCGGGTACTGAAGCTTTCTTT. This codes for CASRTGGAGTEAFF. The rearrangement uses TRBV6-1 and TRBJ1-1, with 10 nucleotides matching TRBD1. The CDR3 has 14 residues. Germline CDR1 MNHNS, CDR2 SASEGT. J lost 5 bases, V lost 6 bases, and 6 bases had no gene match.

This sequence joins TRBV14 and TRBJ2-7; D is perhaps TRBD1 or TRBD2 (5 bases each). Trimming removed 1 base at V and 0 bases at J, with 22 bases between. The CDR3 loop spans 19 amino acids. Germline CDR1 and CDR2: SGHDN and FVKESK. This CDR3 is CASSQVFTPGPRSSYEQYF. Written as DNA, the CDR3 is TGTGCCAGCAGCCAAGTCTTTACCCCGGGACCCAGGAGCTCCTACGAGCAGTACTTC.

This sequence joins TRBV7-2 and TRBJ2-2; 7 positions match TRBD1. The germline V gene has CDR1 SGHTA and CDR2 FQGNSA. This CDR3 comprises 15 residues. J lost 0 bases, V lost 2 bases, and 0 bases had no gene match. Here the CDR3 reads CASSLQGANTGELFF. The CDR3 bases are TGTGCCAGCAGCTTACAGGGGGCGAACACCGGGGAGCTGTTTTTT.